Listed below are T cell receptor beta chains from one sample, sequenced in a study of identical twins. MiXCR, run by TCRdb on the 5' RACE reads, gives a single entry per CDR3 protein. The table includes 400,000 to 500,000 distinct CDR3 sequences, more than 13% detected once. This sample also appeared in a second study, on yellow fever vaccine responses in identical twins.

The sample taken for sequencing was CD4+ T cells sorted from blood. The receptor set was obtained from a woman between 18 and 29 years old in good health. Both conserved end residues are part of each CDR3. D genes are given only for firm matches. Not every row has a clone size; where given, it reads once, few, many or a size class.

>TRBD2|TRBJ2-1|NA|TRBV20-1
CSASHRLAGDGEQFF
TGCAGTGCGAGTCACCGGCTAGCGGGGGATGGCGAGCAGTTCTTC
>TRBD1|TRBJ1-2|NA|TRBV10-3
CAISLTGDAGYTF
TGTGCCATCAGCCTGACAGGGGACGCTGGCTACACCTTC
>NA|TRBJ2-4|many|TRBV28
CASSPPGTGKNIQYF
TGTGCCAGCAGTCCACCCGGGACGGGCAAAAACATTCAGTACTTC
>TRBD2|TRBJ2-1|many|TRBV12-3/TRBV12-4
CASRLAGGISEQFF
TGTGCCAGCAGGCTAGCGGGAGGGATCAGTGAGCAGTTCTTC
>NA|TRBJ2-7|NA|TRBV2
CASLDGGYGEQYF
TGTGCCAGTCTAGACGGAGGTTATGGGGAGCAGTACTTC
>NA|TRBJ1-6|few|TRBV2
CASSGESYNSPLHF
TGTGCCAGCAGTGGGGAAAGCTATAATTCACCCCTCCACTTT
>NA|TRBJ2-2|few|TRBV7-2
CASSLKIHGELFF
TGTGCCAGCAGCTTAAAGATCCACGGGGAGCTGTTTTTT
>NA|TRBJ1-1|NA|TRBV20-1
CSAVRLMNTEAFF
TGCAGTGCCGTGAGACTTATGAACACTGAAGCTTTCTTT
>NA|TRBJ2-7|NA|TRBV12-3/TRBV12-4
CASSLDPSYEQYF
TGTGCCAGCAGTTTAGACCCCAGCTACGAGCAGTACTTC
>NA|TRBJ1-1|NA|TRBV18
CASSPRREGNTEAFF
TGTGCCAGCTCACCCCGGCGAGAAGGGAACACTGAAGCTTTCTTT
>TRBD2|TRBJ2-6|NA|TRBV4-2
CASSQDLTSGVGGANVLTF
TGTGCCAGCAGCCAAGATCTCACTAGCGGGGTCGGAGGGGCCAACGTCCTGACTTTC
>TRBD1|TRBJ1-5|NA|TRBV27
CASSLSGTGGGQPQHF
TGTGCCAGCAGTTTATCGGGGACAGGGGGCGGTCAGCCCCAGCATTTT
>NA|TRBJ2-1|NA|TRBV20-1
CSAAGQKYNEQFF
TGCAGTGCGGCGGGACAAAAATACAATGAGCAGTTCTTC
>NA|TRBJ2-7|NA|TRBV27
CASSPNGLRYEQYF
TGTGCCAGCAGCCCCAATGGTTTGCGGTACGAGCAGTACTTC
>TRBD1|TRBJ1-1|NA|TRBV5-1
CASSLPGQGKPEAFF
TGCGCCAGCAGCCTACCGGGACAGGGTAAGCCTGAAGCTTTCTTT
>NA|TRBJ1-1|few|TRBV7-2
CASSEHPGSSNTEAFF
TGTGCCAGCAGCGAACACCCTGGGTCCTCGAACACTGAAGCTTTCTTT
>NA|TRBJ2-1|NA|TRBV24-1
CATSDSGAPRGNEQFF
TGTGCCACCAGTGATTCTGGCGCCCCCAGAGGGAATGAGCAGTTCTTC
>TRBD2|TRBJ2-5|few|TRBV11-2
CASSLWGGAQETQYF
TGTGCCAGCAGCCTTTGGGGGGGAGCCCAAGAGACCCAGTACTTC
>NA|TRBJ2-3|NA|TRBV29-1
CSVRDGTDTQYF
TGCAGCGTTCGGGACGGCACAGATACGCAGTATTTT
>NA|TRBJ1-1|few|TRBV20-1
CSARLTDGGTAEAFF
TGCAGTGCTAGATTAACCGACGGCGGAACGGCTGAAGCTTTCTTT
>NA|TRBJ2-1|few|TRBV11-2
CASSLGERTSYNEQFF
TGTGCCAGCAGCTTAGGAGAAAGAACCTCCTACAATGAGCAGTTCTTC
>NA|TRBJ2-3|NA|TRBV7-2
CASSPRRGDTQYF
TGTGCCAGCAGCCCGCGACGCGGTGATACGCAGTATTTT
>TRBD1|TRBJ2-7|NA|TRBV28
CASSLAGTGAPLYEQYF
TGTGCCAGCAGTTTAGCAGGGACAGGGGCTCCCCTCTACGAGCAGTACTTC
>NA|TRBJ1-2|many|TRBV12-3/TRBV12-4
CASSPGEGANYGYTF
TGTGCCAGCAGTCCCGGGGAGGGGGCTAACTATGGCTACACCTTC
>NA|TRBJ2-3|NA|TRBV18
CASSPSGLGSYDTQYF
TGTGCCAGCTCACCCTCGGGGCTAGGGTCGTACGATACGCAGTATTTT
>NA|TRBJ1-2|NA|TRBV3-1
CASTLQRGGGYTF
TGTGCCAGCACCCTCCAGCGTGGGGGTGGCTACACCTTC